This T cell receptor beta chain is from a study of breast tumors, draining lymph nodes, adjacent tissues. The lymph nodes were axillary draining lymph nodes from breast cancer patients. MiXCR was run by TCRdb on the multiplex PCR reads, yielding one entry per CDR3 protein. Here the sample spans around 120,000 distinct CDR3 sequences, 15% to 20% being singletons. This clonotype was seen ten or more times. The sequencing sample was made of axillary lymph node tissue. This TCR derives from a female donor with breast cancer. Some clones in this sample may be carry-over from other donors' samples.

CDR3 region: CASSQQGAGGYTF. Written as DNA, the CDR3 is TGTGCCAGCAGCCAACAGGGGGCTGGCGGCTACACCTTC. This chain connects TRBV3-1 to TRBJ1-2, with 8 bases lining up with TRBD1. This CDR3 has 13 residues. Trimming at V came to 2 bases and at J to 8 bases, leaving 4 bases not matched to a gene. Germline lookup yields CDR1 LGHDT and CDR2 YNNKEL (reference sequence).